Sequencing of this T cell receptor beta chain was carried out in a study of blood T cell repertoires in COVID-19. Study-wide background: T cells, B-cell-depleted T cells, or PBMCs provided the cDNA or gDNA that served as material.

This clone has only one observation. How the authors handled the data: Researchers report that nucleated cell counts were estimated from reference gene primer amplification. The data were produced by immunoSEQ multiplex PCR, yet TCRdb's version contains in-frame clones alone and is incomplete. For V, J and clone size, that table is used; D and trimming come from the DNA. The sample yields fewer than 70,000 clones, 89% seen once. Source material: peripheral blood. The origin of this receptor is a man aged 50 or older with active COVID-19.

The CDR3 here is CASSFLAGGRTDTQYF. The CDR3 nucleotides read TGTGCCAGCAGCTTTCTAGCGGGGGGGCGGACAGATACGCAGTATTTT. This chain connects TRBV5-8 to TRBJ2-3; 12 bases line up with TRBD2. The CDR3 is made up of 16 amino acids. The V gene end was trimmed by 2 bases and the J gene end by 3 bases; junction bases not matched to a gene: 4. The germline gives CDR1 SGHTS, CDR2 YDEGEE.